The 21 T cell receptor beta chains listed next were all sequenced from one sample in a study of T cells expressing NK-cell markers. Each CDR3 protein gets one entry in TCRdb, which reprocessed the 5' RACE reads and gives no DNA. The listing contains about 180,000 distinct CDR3 sequences. The sample taken for sequencing was blood T cells: a sorted CD56 or NKG2C T cell subset, CD4+ or CD8+ T cells, or bulk PBMC T cells (not recorded which). The receptors shown here come from a woman between 18 and 70 years old in good health.

The chain links TRBV25-1 to TRBJ2-1; lacking DNA, the TRBD1 call made by TCRdb goes unchecked. This CDR3 spans 14 amino acids. Germline CDR1 reads MGHDK; CDR2 reads SYGVNS. CDR3 in amino acids: CASSDQKHRGAQFF.

The chain combines TRBV7-3 with TRBJ2-1; no DNA is available, so the TRBD1 call from TCRdb remains unchecked. CDR3 length: 15 amino acids. Germline assignment: CDR1 SGHTA and CDR2 FQGTGA. Here the CDR3 reads CASSSDRGRGNEQFF.

The CDR3: CASSQLQGGSRDEQFF. The chain has TRBV5-1 and TRBJ2-1; TCRdb designates TRBD1, a call that cannot be tested without DNA. In germline, CDR1 is SGHRS, CDR2 YFSETQ. The CDR3 sequence is 16 residues long.

The chain uses TRBV20-1 and TRBJ1-2; the TCRdb D gene call, TRBD1, has no DNA to confirm it. The CDR3 has 12 amino acids. From germline, CDR1 is DFQATT and CDR2 SNEGSKA (reference sequence). The CDR3 loop reads CSANKRADGYTF.

The rearrangement joins TRBV4-1 to TRBJ2-1; the TCRdb call, TRBD2, lacks DNA for checking. Germline CDR1 is MGHRA and CDR2 is YSYEKL. The CDR3 consists of 16 residues. Here the CDR3 reads CASSQPSLAGDYEQFF.

The chain employs TRBV5-1 and TRBJ2-3. The CDR3 spans 16 residues. Per the germline V gene, CDR1 is SGHRS and CDR2 is YFSETQ. This CDR3 is CASSLALSVREDTQYF. The complete variable domain, with remaining parts taken from reference TRBV5-1 and TRBJ2-3, reads KAGVTQTPRYLIKTRGQQVTLSCSPISGHRSVSWYQQTPGQGLQFLFEYFSETQRNKGNFPGRFSGRQFSNSRSEMNVSTLELGDSALYLCASSLALSVREDTQYFGPGTRLTVL.

The V gene is TRBV12-3 or TRBV12-4, the J gene TRBJ1-1; TCRdb picks TRBD1, but there is no DNA to check that call. The CDR3 is 15 residues long. The chain's CDR3 is CASRYTGTLNTEAFF.

This chain uses TRBV25-1 with TRBJ2-3; as DNA is missing, the TRBD2 call by TCRdb cannot be tested. The CDR3 runs 14 residues. Germline V gene lookup returns CDR1 MGHDK and CDR2 SYGVNS. CDR3 sequence reads: CARPWDSNTDTQYF. The variable domain in full, with the rest retrieved from reference TRBV25-1 and TRBJ2-3, is EADIYQTPRYLVIGTGKKITLECSQTMGHDKMYWYQQDPGMELHLIHYSYGVNSTEKGDLSSESTVSRIRTEHFPLTLESARPSHTSQYLCARPWDSNTDTQYFGPGTRLTVL.

This chain uses TRBV7-9 with TRBJ1-5; without DNA, the TCRdb call of TRBD1 cannot be checked. This CDR3 comprises 12 residues. The germline CDR1 and CDR2 sequences are SEHNR and FQNEAQ (reference sequence). Here the CDR3 reads CASSPPQGAQHF.

The V gene is TRBV9, the J gene TRBJ1-5. The germline V gene has CDR1 SGDLS and CDR2 YYNGEE. This CDR3 is 19 amino acids long. This chain's CDR3 is CASSPLLPPQLSRNQPQHF.

V gene TRBV20-1 combines with J gene TRBJ2-1. Germline V gene sequence: CDR1 DFQATT, CDR2 SNEGSKA (reference sequence). This CDR3 has 14 residues. CDR3 protein: CSATPHSTIREQFF.

The chain has TRBV12-3 or TRBV12-4 and TRBJ2-1; TCRdb indicates TRBD1, and absent DNA this call remains unverified. The CDR3 totals 16 residues. This CDR3 is CASSPGRTRSYNEQFF.

The chain is built from TRBV25-1 and TRBJ1-1; the TCRdb call, TRBD1, lacks DNA for checking. The length of the CDR3 is 17 residues. CDR1 is MGHDK, CDR2 SYGVNS, per germline. CDR3 sequence reads: CASSEYGNDRGRTEAFF.

V gene TRBV15 combines with J gene TRBJ2-1; no DNA is available, so the TRBD1 call from TCRdb remains unchecked. The CDR3 loop spans 13 amino acids. The germline CDR1 and CDR2 sequences are LNHNV and YYDKDF (reference sequence). CDR3 amino acids: CATSYRAYNEQFF.

The chain links TRBV6-2 or TRBV6-3 to TRBJ1-1; TCRdb's assignment of TRBD1 cannot be checked, as there is no DNA. CDR1 and CDR2 from the germline V gene are MNHEY and SVGEGT. The CDR3 consists of 14 residues. This CDR3 reads CVSSYLSGGQGAFF.

The chain is built from TRBV4-1 and TRBJ2-7; TCRdb's assignment of TRBD1 cannot be checked, as there is no DNA. The length of the CDR3 is 18 residues. CDR1 and CDR2 (germline): MGHRA, YSYEKL. The CDR3 sequence: CASSQAFPGAAAVHEQYF.

The chain uses TRBV4-2 and TRBJ2-3; TCRdb calls TRBD2, which cannot be checked without DNA. The CDR3 has 19 amino acids. Germline V lookup: CDR1 LGHNA, CDR2 YNFKEQ. CDR3: CASSQGGLAGDLSTDTQYF.

The rearrangement joins TRBV21-1 to TRBJ2-7; TCRdb selects TRBD1, and the lack of DNA leaves this call unchecked. TRBV21-1 is reported as a pseudogene. This CDR3 spans 18 amino acids. CDR3 region: CASSQGQGTLYASYEQYF.

V and J are TRBV7-2 and TRBJ2-3; lacking DNA, the TRBD2 call made by TCRdb goes unchecked. Germline-derived CDR1 and CDR2 are SGHTA and FQGNSA. The CDR3 totals 16 residues. The chain's CDR3 is CASSTLLAGGRDTQYF.

The chain couples TRBV5-6 to TRBJ2-7; TCRdb gives TRBD1 as the D gene, but with no DNA this cannot be confirmed. CDR1 is SGHDT, CDR2 YYEEEE, per germline. The CDR3 has 14 amino acids. CDR3 in amino acids: CASSLGTLNYEQYF.

The rearrangement uses TRBV5-1 and TRBJ2-1. Germline V lookup: CDR1 SGHRS, CDR2 YFSETQ. This CDR3 region has 15 residues. CDR3 in amino acids: CASSLVAESYNEQFF.